This is a list of T cell receptor beta chains from one sample in a study of blood T cell repertoires in COVID-19. Sequencing was performed with immunoSEQ multiplex PCR; in TCRdb, only in-frame clones are kept and a portion is missing. Of about 190,000 clones in the sample, about 77% were seen once. Input material: peripheral blood. Receptors originate from a woman of 80 years or more with active or convalescent COVID-19. Both conserved end residues are part of each CDR3. The order of the fields is V gene, D gene, J gene, clone size, CDR3 protein, CDR3 DNA. D genes are given only for firm matches. Where a row states a size, it is once, few, many or the class of an expanded clone; other rows omit it.

TRBV5-3,TRBD1,TRBJ2-5,-,CARSPPRTGLSQYF,TGTGCCAGAAGTCCCCCAAGGACAGGCTTGAGTCAGTACTTC
TRBV2,TRBD1,TRBJ2-1,few,CASRKSGTGDNEQFF,TGTGCCAGCAGGAAATCCGGGACAGGGGACAATGAGCAGTTCTTC
TRBV27,TRBD2,TRBJ2-5,-,CASSRTSGGSPLPRDTQYF,TGTGCCAGCAGTCGGACTAGCGGGGGGTCCCCTCTACCAAGAGATACCCAGTACTTC
TRBV27,-,TRBJ2-2,-,CASSPRTLGGELFF,TGTGCCAGCAGTCCCCGGACACTGGGAGGGGAGCTGTTTTTT
TRBV6-1,-,TRBJ1-2,-,CASSELGGVPYGYTF,TGTGCCAGCAGTGAATTAGGAGGAGTTCCCTATGGCTACACCTTC
TRBV28,-,TRBJ2-7,-,CASSNFPTASYEQYF,TGTGCCAGCAGTAACTTCCCGACAGCCTCCTACGAGCAGTACTTC
TRBV19,-,TRBJ1-5,-,CASSSPGVDQPQHF,TGTGCCAGTAGTAGCCCGGGGGTTGATCAGCCCCAGCATTTT
TRBV7-2,-,TRBJ1-6,-,CASSPGAGYNSPLHF,TGTGCCAGCAGCCCTGGGGCAGGATATAATTCACCCCTCCACTTT
TRBV6-5,-,TRBJ1-2,-,CASRPGRGNNYGYTF,TGTGCCAGCAGACCCGGACGGGGGAATAACTATGGCTACACCTTC
TRBV9,TRBD1,TRBJ1-5,few,CASSVGTVPNQPQHF,TGTGCCAGCAGCGTCGGGACAGTCCCGAATCAGCCCCAGCATTTT
TRBV27,TRBD1,TRBJ2-1,-,CASRDRVSYNEQFF,TGTGCCAGCAGGGACAGGGTCTCCTACAATGAGCAGTTCTTC
TRBV2,-,TRBJ2-2,once,CASKEGAPLPGELFF,TGTGCCAGCAAGGAAGGGGCGCCCTTACCCGGGGAGCTGTTTTTT
TRBV7-2,-,TRBJ1-1,-,CASSPNPGNTEAFF,TGTGCCAGCAGCCCAAATCCAGGGAACACTGAAGCTTTCTTT
TRBV10-3,-,TRBJ1-4,-,CAISESTGGGKLFF,TGTGCCATCAGTGAGTCCACGGGAGGGGGAAAACTGTTTTTT
TRBV9,TRBD1,TRBJ2-1,-,CASSVGGQEYNEQFF,TGTGCCAGCAGCGTAGGGGGACAGGAATACAATGAGCAGTTCTTC
TRBV12-5,-,TRBJ1-2,-,CASGLGGHNDYGYTF,TGTGCTAGTGGTTTGGGGGGACATAACGACTATGGCTACACCTTC
TRBV30,TRBD1,TRBJ1-5,-,CAWARDSSNQPQHF,TGTGCCTGGGCCCGGGACAGCAGCAATCAGCCCCAGCATTTT
TRBV5-1,-,TRBJ2-6,-,CASSGGVTGANVLTF,TGCGCCAGCTCGGGGGGCGTAACTGGGGCCAACGTCCTGACTTTC
TRBV2,-,TRBJ1-2,-,CASSLTGQRNYGYTF,TGTGCCAGCAGCTTGACAGGCCAGCGAAACTATGGCTACACCTTC
TRBV20-1,-,TRBJ1-1,few,CSARWRPEAFF,TGCAGTGCTAGGTGGAGACCCGAAGCTTTCTTT
TRBV6-5,-,TRBJ1-2,-,CASSQGYYGYTF,TGTGCCAGCAGTCAGGGATACTATGGCTACACCTTC
TRBV5-4,-,TRBJ2-5,-,CASSFWTQETQYF,TGTGCCAGCAGCTTTTGGACTCAAGAGACCCAGTACTTC
TRBV9,-,TRBJ1-3,-,CASSVHGGPTQAGNTIYF,TGTGCCAGCAGCGTACATGGTGGGCCCACACAGGCTGGAAACACCATATATTTT
TRBV14,-,TRBJ1-2,-,CASSQLPGPYGYTF,TGTGCCAGCAGCCAACTGCCAGGGCCCTATGGCTACACCTTC
TRBV19,-,TRBJ1-5,few,CASSIYTGQPQHF,TGTGCCAGTAGTATCTACACGGGGCAGCCCCAGCATTTT
TRBV5-1,TRBD1,TRBJ2-5,-,CASSFGTEGETQYF,TGCGCCAGCAGCTTCGGGACAGAAGGGGAGACCCAGTACTTC
TRBV25-1,TRBD1,TRBJ2-3,-,CASTDGQGGTDTQYF,TGTGCCAGCACCGACGGACAGGGTGGTACAGATACGCAGTATTTT
TRBV6-5,TRBD1,TRBJ1-2,-,CASSYAGGDGYTF,TGTGCCAGCAGTTACGCAGGGGGCGATGGCTACACCTTC
TRBV19,TRBD1,TRBJ1-1,-,CASSIARGRTEAFF,TGTGCCAGTAGTATAGCCAGGGGGCGGACTGAAGCTTTCTTT
TRBV5-1,-,TRBJ1-3,-,CASAGSGNTIYF,TGCGCCAGCGCAGGGTCTGGAAACACCATATATTTT
TRBV10-3,-,TRBJ2-3,once,CAIQGTDTQYF,TGTGCCATCCAGGGCACAGATACGCAGTATTTT
TRBV28,-,TRBJ1-2,-,CASSAVPVSKRVYGYTF,TGTGCCAGCAGTGCCGTTCCTGTTTCGAAGCGGGTCTATGGCTACACCTTC
TRBV11-3,TRBD1,TRBJ2-2,few,CASSPRTGVTGELFF,TGTGCCAGCAGCCCCCGGACAGGGGTGACCGGGGAGCTGTTTTTT
TRBV24-1,-,TRBJ1-6,-,CATSDSGYNSPLHF,TGTGCCACCAGTGATTCAGGATATAATTCACCCCTCCACTTT
TRBV28,-,TRBJ2-7,-,CASSLTGSSYEQYF,TGTGCCAGCAGTTTAACAGGTAGCTCCTACGAGCAGTACTTC
TRBV5-8,-,TRBJ1-2,-,CASSIQRRYGYTF,TGTGCCAGCAGCATACAAAGGAGATATGGCTACACCTTC
TRBV3-1/TRBV3-2,-,TRBJ2-2,-,CASSQVGGELFF,TGTGCCAGCAGCCAAGTCGGCGGGGAGCTGTTTTTT
TRBV24-1,TRBD2,TRBJ2-3,-,CATSDPLAGGPSGDTQYF,TGTGCCACCAGTGATCCTCTAGCGGGGGGACCCTCGGGAGATACGCAGTATTTT
TRBV29-1,-,TRBJ2-3,-,CSVSPRGTDTQYF,TGCAGCGTTTCCCCCCGGGGCACAGATACGCAGTATTTT
TRBV24-1,-,TRBJ1-3,once,CATRDLSGNTIYF,TGTGCCACCAGGGATCTAAGCGGAAACACCATATATTTT
TRBV5-6,-,TRBJ1-6,-,CASSLKGGQSDSPLHF,TGTGCCAGCAGCTTGAAGGGCGGACAGTCGGACTCACCCCTCCACTTT
TRBV6-2/TRBV6-3,-,TRBJ1-2,-,CASSYSSGAGGYTF,TGTGCCAGCAGTTACTCCTCAGGGGCCGGTGGCTACACCTTC
TRBV24-1,TRBD1,TRBJ1-1,-,CATSDPGQGETEAFF,TGTGCCACCAGTGATCCAGGACAGGGGGAGACTGAAGCTTTCTTT
TRBV5-1,-,TRBJ2-1,-,CASSLRRSSYNEQFF,TGCGCCAGCAGCTTGCGGAGGAGCTCCTACAATGAGCAGTTCTTC
TRBV6-2/TRBV6-3,-,TRBJ1-1,-,CASSYGGNTEAFF,TGTGCCAGCAGTTACGGCGGGAACACTGAAGCTTTCTTT
TRBV10-3,-,TRBJ2-3,-,CAIRVSGADTQYF,TGTGCCATCAGGGTCTCAGGGGCAGATACGCAGTATTTT
TRBV27,-,TRBJ1-2,-,CASSPRRETANYGYTF,TGTGCCAGCAGTCCTAGGCGGGAAACCGCTAACTATGGCTACACCTTC
TRBV6-6,-,TRBJ2-2,-,CASSYTPNTGELFF,TGTGCCAGCAGTTATACTCCTAACACCGGGGAGCTGTTTTTT